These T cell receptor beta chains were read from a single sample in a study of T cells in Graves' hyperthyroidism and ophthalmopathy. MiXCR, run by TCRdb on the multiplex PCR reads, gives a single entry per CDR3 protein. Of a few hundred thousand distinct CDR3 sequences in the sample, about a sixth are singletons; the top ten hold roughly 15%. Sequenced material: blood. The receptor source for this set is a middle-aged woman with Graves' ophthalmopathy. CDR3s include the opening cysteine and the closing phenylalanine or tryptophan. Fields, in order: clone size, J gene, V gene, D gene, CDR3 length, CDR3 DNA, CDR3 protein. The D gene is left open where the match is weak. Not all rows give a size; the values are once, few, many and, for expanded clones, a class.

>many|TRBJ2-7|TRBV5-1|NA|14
TGCGCCAGCAGCTTGGAGTTAGCCCGCTACGAGCAGTACTTC
CASSLELARYEQYF
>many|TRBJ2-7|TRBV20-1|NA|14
TGCAGTGCTAGAAGAGCGGCTGACTCCTACGAGCAGTACTTC
CSARRAADSYEQYF
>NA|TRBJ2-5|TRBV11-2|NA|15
TGTGCCAGCAGCCTAATAGTCTCTCGGCAAGAGACCCAGTACTTC
CASSLIVSRQETQYF
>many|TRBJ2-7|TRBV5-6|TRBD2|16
TGTGCCAGCAGCGGGGGGCGACTAGCGCCAACCTACGAGCAGTACTTC
CASSGGRLAPTYEQYF
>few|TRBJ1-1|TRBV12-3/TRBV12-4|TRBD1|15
TGTGCCAGCAGTTTCTCCCGGGGGACAGGGACTGAAGCTTTCTTT
CASSFSRGTGTEAFF
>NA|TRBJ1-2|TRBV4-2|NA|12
TGTGCCAGCAGCCAAGATGCAGAAAAATACACCTTC
CASSQDAEKYTF
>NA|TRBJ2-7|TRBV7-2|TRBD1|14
TGTGCCAGCAGTGACTACAGGGGACCGTACGAGCAGTACTTC
CASSDYRGPYEQYF
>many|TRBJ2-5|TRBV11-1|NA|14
TGTGCCAGCAGCTTTATAGCGAAACAAGAGACCCAGTACTTC
CASSFIAKQETQYF
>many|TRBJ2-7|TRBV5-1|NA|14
TGCGCCAGCAGCTTGGCCGGTCCAGGGAGCGAGCAGTACTTC
CASSLAGPGSEQYF
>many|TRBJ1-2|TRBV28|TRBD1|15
TGTGCCAGCAGTCCCGCCGGACAGGGCCTCTATGGCTACACCTTC
CASSPAGQGLYGYTF
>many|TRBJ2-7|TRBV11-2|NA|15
TGTGCCAGCAGCTTAGATGCTAGCCCTTCCTACGAGCAGTACTTC
CASSLDASPSYEQYF
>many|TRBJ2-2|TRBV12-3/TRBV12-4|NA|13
TGTGCCAGCAGTTTTCAGGATACCGGGGAGCTGTTTTTT
CASSFQDTGELFF
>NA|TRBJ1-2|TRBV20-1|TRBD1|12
TGCAGTGCGAAGGCAGGGGGCGGTGGCTACACCTTC
CSAKAGGGGYTF
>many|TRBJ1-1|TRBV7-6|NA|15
TGTGCCAGCAGCCCCGCCACAGGGATGAACACTGAAGCTTTCTTT
CASSPATGMNTEAFF
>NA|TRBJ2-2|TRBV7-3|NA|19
TGTGCCAGCAGCTTAAGCCGGATTTTTCGTCAGGGAAACACCGGGGAGCTGTTTTTT
CASSLSRIFRQGNTGELFF
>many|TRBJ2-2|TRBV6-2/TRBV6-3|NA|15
TGTGCCAGCAGTTACTCGCCAGGGGACACCGGGGAGCTGTTTTTT
CASSYSPGDTGELFF
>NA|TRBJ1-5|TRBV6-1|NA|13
TGTGCCAGCGAGGAGGGACGGGGCTCAGCCCAGCATTTT
CASEEGRGSAQHF
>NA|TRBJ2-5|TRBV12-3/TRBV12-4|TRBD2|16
TGTGCCAGCAGTTTACACGAGCGGGGCAGAAAAGAGACCCAGTACTTC
CASSLHERGRKETQYF
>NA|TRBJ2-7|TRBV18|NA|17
TGTGCCAGCTCACCGCTACGGACAGCCCAGATACTCTACGAGCAGTACTTC
CASSPLRTAQILYEQYF
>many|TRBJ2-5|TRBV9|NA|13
TGTGCCAGCAGCGTAGCCACGCAAGAGACCCAGTACTTC
CASSVATQETQYF
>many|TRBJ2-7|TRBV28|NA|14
TGTGCCAGCAGTCAAGAACCGACTTCCTACGAGCAGTACTTC
CASSQEPTSYEQYF
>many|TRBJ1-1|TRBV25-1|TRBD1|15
TGTGCCAGCAGTGAATGGGGGACAGGGAACACTGAAGCTTTCTTT
CASSEWGTGNTEAFF
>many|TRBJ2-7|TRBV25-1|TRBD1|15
TGTGCCAGCAGTGGGGCGGACAGGGGGCTCTACGAGCAGTACTTC
CASSGADRGLYEQYF
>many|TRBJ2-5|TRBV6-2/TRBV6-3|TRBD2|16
TGTGCCAGCAGTACCAACGGCCGCGGGAGGCAAGAGACCCAGTACTTC
CASSTNGRGRQETQYF
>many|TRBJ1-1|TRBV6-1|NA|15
TGTGCCAGCAGTGTTCAGACGGATCATAACACTGAAGCTTTCTTT
CASSVQTDHNTEAFF
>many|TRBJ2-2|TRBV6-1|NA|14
TGTGCCAGCAGTGAGGTTAGGAACACCGGGGAGCTGTTTTTT
CASSEVRNTGELFF
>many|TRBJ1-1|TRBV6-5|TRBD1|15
TGTGCCAGCAGTTCCTGGGACAGGGGCTTGGCTGAAGCTTTCTTT
CASSSWDRGLAEAFF
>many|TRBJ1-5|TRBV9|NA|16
TGTGCCAGCAGCGCTGCGGGGGGGCGGCGCAATCAGCCCCAGCATTTT
CASSAAGGRRNQPQHF
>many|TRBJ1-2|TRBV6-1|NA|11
TGTGCCAGCAGTGCAGAGGGAGGCTACACCTTC
CASSAEGGYTF
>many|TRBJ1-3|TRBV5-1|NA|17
TGCGCCAGCAGCGCCGGTTTCTCCGGGACAACTGGAAACACCATATATTTT
CASSAGFSGTTGNTIYF
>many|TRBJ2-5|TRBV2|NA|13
TGTGCCAGCAGTTACAGGGTCGGGGAGACCCAGTACTTC
CASSYRVGETQYF
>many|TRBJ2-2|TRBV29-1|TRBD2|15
TGCAGCGTTGATAGGGGACTAGTCGGCACCGGGGAGCTGTTTTTT
CSVDRGLVGTGELFF
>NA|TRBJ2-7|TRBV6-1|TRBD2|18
TGTGCCAGCAGCCAAACGCTTCGACTAGCGGGATCACCCTACGAGCAGTACTTC
CASSQTLRLAGSPYEQYF
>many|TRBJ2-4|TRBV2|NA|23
NA
CASSEHWSAAGGETFSTSELQYF
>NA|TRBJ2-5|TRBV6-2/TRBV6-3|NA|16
TGTGCCAGCAGTTACAGCTACAGGTCCCAGGAAGAGACCCAGTACTTC
CASSYSYRSQEETQYF
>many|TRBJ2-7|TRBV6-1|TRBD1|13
TGTGCCAGCAGTGTCGTCATCAGGGGGCTGAGGTACTTC
CASSVVIRGLRYF